This T cell receptor (beta chain) comes out of a study of blood T cell repertoires in COVID-19. For the study at large: PBMCs, B-cell-depleted T cells, or T cells were the source of the cDNA or gDNA that made up the material.

The age range of participants was 18 to 89 years, with residence in around 22 US areas. Here immunoSEQ multiplex PCR was the method, and the copy in TCRdb shows in-frame clones only, minus some. The data contain about 280,000 clones, 85% of them singletons. Per germline, CDR1 MNHEY and CDR2 SMNVEV (reference sequence). This CDR3 spans 14 amino acids. The trim removed 6 bases at V and 2 bases at J, leaving 4 bases unmatched. Sequences were obtained from PBMCs or T cells enriched from blood (not recorded which). The TCR sequence derives from a woman aged 45-59 years who had recovered from COVID-19. The chain employs TRBV27 and TRBJ1-3; TRBD1 matches at 7 bases. In DNA form, the CDR3 reads TGTGCCAGCAGACCCGGGACAGCTGGAAACACCATATATTTT. This gives the protein CASRPGTAGNTIYF.